This TCR beta chain was sequenced for a study of Graves' ophthalmopathy and Graves' hyperthyroidism. Looking at the study overall: Peripheral blood was gathered at the point of initial diagnosis, before any treatment started.

A duration under 3 months, NOSPECS ≥4, CAS ≥3 and moderate-to-severe activity characterized the donors with ophthalmopathy. This clonotype showed up just a few times. Its antigen is unknown. Amplification targeted the TCR beta CDR3 regions, with RNA transcripts as the source material. In the first round, RT-PCR was carried out with HTBI primers, and a multiplex PCR formed the second round. One entry per CDR3 protein results from TCRdb running MiXCR on the multiplex PCR reads. The table includes over 150,000 distinct CDR3 sequences, 37% detected once. Study-wide results and caveats: Using 13 signatures, a model distinguished ophthalmopathy from stable hyperthyroidism, reaching about 87% sensitivity and 81.08% specificity.

The CDR3 consists of 17 residues. CDR1 is MNHEY and CDR2 is SVGEGT in the germline V gene. The junction had 15 bases not matched to a gene; V was cut back by 9 bases and J by 1 base. The V and J genes are TRBV6-2 or TRBV6-3 and TRBJ2-7; TRBD2 matches at 10 bases. The sequence came from a woman aged 35 to 49 with Graves' ophthalmopathy. Sequencing was done on a sample of peripheral blood. The CDR3: CARPIRLSGRVSYEQYF. CDR3 sequence (DNA): TGTGCCAGACCTATCCGGTTGAGCGGGAGGGTGTCCTACGAGCAGTACTTC.